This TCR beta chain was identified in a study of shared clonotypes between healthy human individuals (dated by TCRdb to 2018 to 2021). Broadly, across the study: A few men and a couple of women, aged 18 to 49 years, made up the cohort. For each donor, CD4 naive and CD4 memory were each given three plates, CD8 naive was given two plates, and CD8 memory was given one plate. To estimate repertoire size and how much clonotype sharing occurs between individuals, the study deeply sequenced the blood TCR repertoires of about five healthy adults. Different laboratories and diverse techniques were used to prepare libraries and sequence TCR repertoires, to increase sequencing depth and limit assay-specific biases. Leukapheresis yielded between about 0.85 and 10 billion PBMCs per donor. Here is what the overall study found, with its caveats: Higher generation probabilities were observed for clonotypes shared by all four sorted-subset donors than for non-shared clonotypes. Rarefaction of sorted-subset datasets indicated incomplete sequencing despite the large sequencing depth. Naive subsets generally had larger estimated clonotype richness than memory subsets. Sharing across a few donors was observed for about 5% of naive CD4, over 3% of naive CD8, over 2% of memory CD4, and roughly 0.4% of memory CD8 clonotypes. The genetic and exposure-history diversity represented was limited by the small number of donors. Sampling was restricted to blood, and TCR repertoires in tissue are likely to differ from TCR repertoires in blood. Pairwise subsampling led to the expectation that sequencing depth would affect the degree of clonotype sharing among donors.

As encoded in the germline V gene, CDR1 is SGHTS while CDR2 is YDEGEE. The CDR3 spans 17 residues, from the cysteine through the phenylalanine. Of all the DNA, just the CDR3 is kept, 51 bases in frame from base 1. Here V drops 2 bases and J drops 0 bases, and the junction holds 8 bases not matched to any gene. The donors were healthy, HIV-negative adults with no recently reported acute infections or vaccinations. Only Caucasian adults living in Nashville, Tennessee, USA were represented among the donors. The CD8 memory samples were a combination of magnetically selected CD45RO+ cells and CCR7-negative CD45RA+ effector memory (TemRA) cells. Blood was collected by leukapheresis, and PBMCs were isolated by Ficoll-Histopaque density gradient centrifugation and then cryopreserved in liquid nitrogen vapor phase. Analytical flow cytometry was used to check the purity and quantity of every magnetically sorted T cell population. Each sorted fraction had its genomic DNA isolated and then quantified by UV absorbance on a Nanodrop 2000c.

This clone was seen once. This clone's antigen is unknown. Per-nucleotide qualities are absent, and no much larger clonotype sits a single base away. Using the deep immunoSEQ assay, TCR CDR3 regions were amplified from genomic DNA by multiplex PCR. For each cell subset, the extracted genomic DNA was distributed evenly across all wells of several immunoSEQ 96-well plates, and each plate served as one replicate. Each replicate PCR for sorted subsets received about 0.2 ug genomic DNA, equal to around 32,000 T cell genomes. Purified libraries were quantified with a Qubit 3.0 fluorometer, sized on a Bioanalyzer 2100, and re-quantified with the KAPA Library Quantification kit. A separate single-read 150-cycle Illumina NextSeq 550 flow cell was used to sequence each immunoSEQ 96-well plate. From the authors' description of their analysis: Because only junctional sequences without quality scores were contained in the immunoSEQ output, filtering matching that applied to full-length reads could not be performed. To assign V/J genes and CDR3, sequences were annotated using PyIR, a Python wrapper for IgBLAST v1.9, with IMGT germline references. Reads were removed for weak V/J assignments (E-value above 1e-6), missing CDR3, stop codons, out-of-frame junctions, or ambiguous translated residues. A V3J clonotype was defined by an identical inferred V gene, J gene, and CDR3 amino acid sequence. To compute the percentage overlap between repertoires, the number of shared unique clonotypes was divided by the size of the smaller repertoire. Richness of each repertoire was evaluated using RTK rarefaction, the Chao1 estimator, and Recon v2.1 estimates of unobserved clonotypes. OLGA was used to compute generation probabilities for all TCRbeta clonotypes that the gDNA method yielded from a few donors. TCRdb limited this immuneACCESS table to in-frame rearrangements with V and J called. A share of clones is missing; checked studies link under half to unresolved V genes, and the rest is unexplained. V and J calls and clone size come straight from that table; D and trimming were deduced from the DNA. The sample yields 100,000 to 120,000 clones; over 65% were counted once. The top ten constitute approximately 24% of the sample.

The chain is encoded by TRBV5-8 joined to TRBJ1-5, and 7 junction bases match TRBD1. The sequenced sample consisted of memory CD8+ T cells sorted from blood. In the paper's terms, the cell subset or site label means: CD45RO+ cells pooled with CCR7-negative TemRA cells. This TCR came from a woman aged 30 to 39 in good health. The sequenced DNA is TGTGCCAGCAGCTTAACCACCGGGACAGATAGCAATCAGCCCCAGCATTTT. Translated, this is CASSLTTGTDSNQPQHF.